This T cell receptor beta chain derives from a study of cytomegalovirus exposure and HLA in healthy donors. At the level of the study: The Caucasian-associated ancestry cluster contained approximately 81% of the 398 genotyped donors.

The count of this clone is one. The PCR used 60 Vbeta and 13 Jbeta primers. The repertoire was sequenced with immunoSEQ multiplex PCR; TCRdb's copy has only in-frame clones and lacks some. The sample records about 160,000 clones, about 80% being singletons. The sample was PBMCs. This receptor was obtained from a young man in good health and CMV-seropositive.

CDR3 region: CASSLFGYSGANVLTF. The CDR3 nucleotides read TGTGCCAGCAGCTTATTCGGTTACTCTGGGGCCAACGTCCTGACTTTC. This sequence joins TRBV7-2 and TRBJ2-6, with no clear D. V lost 2 bases and J lost 0, with 8 bases in between. Per the germline V gene, CDR1 is SGHTA and CDR2 is FQGNSA. The CDR3 loop spans 16 amino acids.